One TCR beta chain is described in this entry. This sample was included in a study of T cells after posttransplantation cyclophosphamide. This CDR3 is 13 amino acids long. V lost 5 bases, J lost 5 bases, and 5 bases stayed unmatched. CDR1 and CDR2 from the germline V gene are SGHTA and FQGNSA. TCRdb's copy holds only in-frame clones and misses some; the assay was immunoSEQ multiplex PCR. The data show about 52,000 clones, 85% to 95% seen once. This sequence was found in a woman between 25 and 40 years old in good health and a related stem cell transplant donor. V and J are TRBV7-2 and TRBJ1-2; 7 bases map to TRBD1. Sequencing was carried out using PBMCs. The CDR3, as DNA: TGTGCCAGCAGCCCGGACAGGCAATATGGCTACACCTTC. It specifies CASSPDRQYGYTF.